The rows below give T cell receptor beta chains drawn from one sample of a study of neurological immune-mediated disorders. Each CDR3 protein is one row after TCRdb ran MiXCR on the 5' RACE reads. The sample consists of 45,000 to 65,000 distinct CDR3 sequences, about 4% of them appearing once. The sequencing input was PBMCs. The receptors were sampled from a man aged 50-59 years with multiple sclerosis. Both conserved end residues are trimmed from each CDR3. The D gene is left open where the match is weak.

cdr3_length	j_call	d_call	v_call	cdr3_aa
10	TRBJ2-1	-	TRBV7-9	ASSLVYNEQF
12	TRBJ2-2	-	TRBV30	AWRGLAWSGELF
17	TRBJ2-5	TRBD2	TRBV7-9	ASSRSGTSGPTPLETQY
13	TRBJ2-7	-	TRBV5-1	ASSLSLGRAYEQY
11	TRBJ1-1	TRBD1	TRBV6-1	ASDRGPDTEAF
14	TRBJ2-2	TRBD2	TRBV3-1	ASSRGTSGNTGELF
12	TRBJ2-3	-	TRBV7-3	ASSLLDSADTQY
12	TRBJ1-1	-	TRBV12-3/TRBV12-4	ASRDLAPNTEAF
13	TRBJ2-3	TRBD2	TRBV6-4	ASSDSSGRPDTQY
11	TRBJ2-1	TRBD2	TRBV20-1	SAKAGGVREQF
13	TRBJ1-4	-	TRBV28	ASSSAAATNEKLF
17	TRBJ2-4	TRBD2	TRBV4-1	ASSQGLATSLRAKNIQY
12	TRBJ1-4	TRBD1	TRBV2	ASIGDRDNEKLF
13	TRBJ1-2	-	TRBV6-6	ASSSYVGGNYGYT
10	TRBJ2-1	-	TRBV5-1	ASSPPGDEQF
10	TRBJ1-5	-	TRBV2	ASRDPNQPQH
12	TRBJ2-5	TRBD1	TRBV29-1	SVRTGPVGETQY
14	TRBJ2-3	-	TRBV4-1	ASSQDPAQGTDTQY
12	TRBJ2-3	-	TRBV20-1	SANPDGGPNTQY
10	TRBJ2-1	-	TRBV7-9	ASSLGYNEQF
11	TRBJ1-2	TRBD1	TRBV5-1	ASSWGTVYGYT
12	TRBJ2-1	TRBD1	TRBV20-1	SATPGQGFDEQF
12	TRBJ2-7	-	TRBV5-1	ASSSFGGTYEQY
12	TRBJ1-3	-	TRBV11-2	ASSPSGSGNTIY
10	TRBJ2-3	-	TRBV4-2	ASSSYPDTQY
12	TRBJ2-1	-	TRBV28	ASSPPTSYNEQF
15	TRBJ2-1	-	TRBV6-5	ASSYNAGVLSTYEQF
11	TRBJ2-1	-	TRBV29-1	SVALGGNNEQF
12	TRBJ1-1	-	TRBV27	ASSGNQGRDEAF
11	TRBJ1-5	-	TRBV5-1	ASSGGDGQPQH
11	TRBJ1-5	-	TRBV4-1	ASSQTTHQPQH
13	TRBJ2-1	TRBD2	TRBV5-1	ASSLQSSGGNEQF
9	TRBJ2-7	TRBD2	TRBV9	ASSVVSGRF
11	TRBJ1-3	-	TRBV5-1	ASGELDGNTIY
12	TRBJ2-5	TRBD2	TRBV28	ASSLSGGQETQY
14	TRBJ2-4	-	TRBV28	ASSPPPAGVKNIQY
16	TRBJ1-6	TRBD1	TRBV20-1	SASGGTAFTPLDFEFN
16	TRBJ2-3	TRBD2	TRBV7-9	ASSWGLAGVSSTDTQY
12	TRBJ1-5	-	TRBV5-1	ASSLLGGTQPQH
12	TRBJ2-2	-	TRBV7-9	ASSNTGVSGELF
11	TRBJ2-7	-	TRBV20-1	SATKEFPYEQY
12	TRBJ2-5	-	TRBV5-1	ASSFPETQETQY
11	TRBJ1-1	-	TRBV7-9	ASSLQENTEAF